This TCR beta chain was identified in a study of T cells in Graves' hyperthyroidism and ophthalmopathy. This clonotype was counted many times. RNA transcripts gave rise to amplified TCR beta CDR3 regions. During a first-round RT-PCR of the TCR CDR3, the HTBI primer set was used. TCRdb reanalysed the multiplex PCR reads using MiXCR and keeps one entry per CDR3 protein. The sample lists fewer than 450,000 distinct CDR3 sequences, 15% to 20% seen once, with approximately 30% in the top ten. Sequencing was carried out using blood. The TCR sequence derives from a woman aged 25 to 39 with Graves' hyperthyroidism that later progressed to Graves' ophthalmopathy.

Here the CDR3 reads CASSEALVTEAFF. DNA for the CDR3: TGTGCCAGCAGTGAAGCGTTAGTGACTGAAGCTTTCTTT. The chain recombines TRBV6-1 with TRBJ1-1, with D hard to call. Between the trimmed V and J ends, which lost 0 bases and 5 bases, there was a span of 7 bases. This CDR3 region has 13 residues. Germline CDR1 is MNHNS and CDR2 is SASEGT.